This is a list of T cell receptor beta chains from one sample in a study of T cell repertoires in cytomegalovirus infection. TCRdb passed the reads through MiXCR, listing each CDR3 protein once. The sample holds some 560,000 distinct CDR3 sequences; around 40% are singletons and the top ten take 48%. No antigen has been assigned to these receptors. This sample comprised cultured PBMCs, obtained from culture after CMV antigen stimulation. Every receptor here comes from a human donor in good health (CMV status not recorded). Some clones in this sample may be carry-over from other donors' samples. Each CDR3 is given with its conserved first and last residue. Each record gives: D gene, clone size, J gene, V gene, CDR3 protein, CDR3 DNA. The D gene is left open where the match is weak. A clone size is listed for some rows: how often the clone was seen (once, few, many), or a class if it is expanded.

D: -
size: many
J: TRBJ1-5
V: TRBV7-8
CDR3: CASSFSRNQPQHF
DNA: TGTGCCAGCAGCTTCTCAAGAAATCAGCCCCAGCATTTT

D: -
size: -
J: TRBJ1-2
V: TRBV7-2
CDR3: CASSLIVRDRGYTF
DNA: TGTGCCAGCAGCTTAATCGTCCGGGACCGAGGCTACACCTTC

D: -
size: -
J: TRBJ2-5
V: TRBV5-1
CDR3: CASSLSGYEETQYF
DNA: TGCGCCAGCAGCTTGTCAGGGTATGAGGAGACCCAGTACTTC

D: -
size: many
J: TRBJ1-2
V: TRBV7-2
CDR3: CASSFWGDLNGYTF
DNA: TGTGCCAGCAGCTTTTGGGGGGATCTTAATGGCTACACCTTC

D: -
size: -
J: TRBJ2-1
V: TRBV3-1
CDR3: CASSQEKARGQFF
DNA: TGTGCCAGCAGCCAAGAGAAAGCCCGGGGGCAGTTCTTC

D: TRBD1
size: few
J: TRBJ1-1
V: TRBV19
CDR3: CASRGTGSTEAFF
DNA: TGTGCCAGTAGAGGGACAGGCAGTACTGAAGCTTTCTTT

D: TRBD2
size: -
J: TRBJ2-1
V: TRBV20-1
CDR3: CSAPDSSGSYQKEVF
DNA: TGCAGTGCACCGGACTCTAGCGGGAGTTACCAAAAGGAGGTCTTC

D: -
size: -
J: TRBJ2-5
V: TRBV6-5
CDR3: CASSYPIGETQYF
DNA: TGTGCCAGCAGTTACCCCATCGGGGAGACCCAGTACTTC

D: TRBD1
size: few
J: TRBJ1-5
V: TRBV7-9
CDR3: CASSSQTQGASGNQPQHF
DNA: TGTGCCAGCAGCTCACAAACACAGGGGGCCTCTGGCAATCAGCCCCAGCATTTT

D: -
size: -
J: TRBJ2-7
V: TRBV7-6
CDR3: CASSLISPEGNGEQYF
DNA: TGTGCCAGCAGCTTAATTTCCCCGGAGGGGAACGGCGAGCAGTACTTC

D: -
size: -
J: TRBJ1-4
V: TRBV12-3/TRBV12-4
CDR3: CASSPGFGEKLFF
DNA: TGTGCCAGCAGTCCAGGGTTCGGGGAAAAACTGTTTTTT

D: -
size: few
J: TRBJ2-3
V: TRBV5-1
CDR3: CASRPQGGGTDTQYF
DNA: TGCGCCAGCCGCCCCCAGGGGGGCGGAACAGATACGCAGTATTTT

D: -
size: -
J: TRBJ1-1
V: TRBV5-6
CDR3: CASTAGGGISEAFF
DNA: TGTGCCAGCACAGCTGGGGGAGGGATCTCTGAAGCTTTCTTT

D: TRBD1
size: -
J: TRBJ2-7
V: TRBV5-1
CDR3: CASSIGSGGSSYEQYF
DNA: TGCGCCAGCAGCATCGGTTCAGGGGGCTCTTCCTACGAGCAGTACTTC

D: TRBD1
size: -
J: TRBJ1-1
V: TRBV7-8
CDR3: CASSVQQGRMNTEAFF
DNA: TGTGCCAGCAGCGTCCAACAGGGGCGGATGAACACTGAAGCTTTCTTT

D: -
size: few
J: TRBJ1-6
V: TRBV7-8
CDR3: CASSTSGTEDSPLHF
DNA: TGTGCCAGCAGCACCTCCGGGACTGAGGATTCACCCCTCCACTTT

D: -
size: -
J: TRBJ2-7
V: TRBV7-2
CDR3: CASSSSPNYEQYF
DNA: TGTGCCAGCAGCTCCTCCCCCAACTACGAGCAGTACTTC

D: -
size: few
J: TRBJ1-4
V: TRBV6-6
CDR3: CASSSSWTADNEKLFF
DNA: TGTGCCAGCAGTTCCTCGTGGACTGCTGATAATGAAAAACTGTTTTTT

D: TRBD2
size: few
J: TRBJ2-3
V: TRBV20-1
CDR3: CSASAGAGGPDTQYF
DNA: TGCAGTGCTAGCGCTGGTGCGGGAGGGCCTGATACGCAGTATTTT

D: -
size: few
J: TRBJ2-5
V: TRBV15
CDR3: CATSRDRPGRETQYF
DNA: TGTGCCACCAGCAGAGATCGTCCGGGTCGCGAGACCCAGTACTTC

D: -
size: few
J: TRBJ2-2
V: TRBV7-2
CDR3: CASSYRSGGRGVNTGELFF
DNA: TGTGCCAGCAGTTACCGCTCCGGGGGGAGGGGGGTAAACACCGGGGAGCTGTTTTTT

D: TRBD2
size: few
J: TRBJ2-1
V: TRBV7-6
CDR3: CASSSRLAGAGGEQFF
DNA: TGTGCCAGCAGCTCTAGACTAGCGGGAGCCGGAGGTGAGCAGTTCTTC